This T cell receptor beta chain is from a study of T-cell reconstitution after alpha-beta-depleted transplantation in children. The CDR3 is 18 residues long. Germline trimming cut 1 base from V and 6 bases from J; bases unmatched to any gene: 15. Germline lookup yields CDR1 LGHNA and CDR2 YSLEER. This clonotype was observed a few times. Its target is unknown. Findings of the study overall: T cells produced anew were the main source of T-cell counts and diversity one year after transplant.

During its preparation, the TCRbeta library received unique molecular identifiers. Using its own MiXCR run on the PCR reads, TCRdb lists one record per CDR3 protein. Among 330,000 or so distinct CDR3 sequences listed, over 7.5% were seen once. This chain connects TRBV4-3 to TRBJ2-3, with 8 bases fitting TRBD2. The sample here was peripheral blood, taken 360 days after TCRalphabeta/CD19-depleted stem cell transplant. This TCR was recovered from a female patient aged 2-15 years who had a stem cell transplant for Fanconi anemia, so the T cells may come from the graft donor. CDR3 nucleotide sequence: TGCGCCAGCAGCCAAGTACGGGGGGGCGTTCATCAGGTCGATACGCAGTATTTT. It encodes CASSQVRGGVHQVDTQYF.